This is a list of T cell receptor beta chains from one sample in a study of cytomegalovirus exposure and HLA in healthy donors. The method was immunoSEQ multiplex PCR; TCRdb's version includes in-frame clones alone and lacks a portion of them. The sample has 170,000 or so clones; 60% to 85% are singletons. Sequencing was performed on PBMCs. All receptors come from a woman in her forties or fifties in good health and CMV-seropositive. Both conserved end residues are part of each CDR3. The D gene is left open where the match is weak.

D	V	J	DNA	CDR3
.	TRBV11-3	TRBJ2-1	TGTGCCAGCCGGGGCGGGACGGCCGGGGATGAGCAGTTCTTC	CASRGGTAGDEQFF
.	TRBV15	TRBJ1-3	TGTGCCACCAGCAGCACCATACAGGCCTCTGGAAACACCATATATTTT	CATSSTIQASGNTIYF
.	TRBV7-8	TRBJ1-1	TGTGCCAGCAGCCCAGGCCAGGTGAACACTGAAGCTTTCTTT	CASSPGQVNTEAFF
TRBD1	TRBV7-9	TRBJ1-1	TGTGCCAGCAGCTTAGACAGGGGTAAGGGCACTGAAGCTTTCTTT	CASSLDRGKGTEAFF
.	TRBV7-2	TRBJ1-4	TGTGCCAGCAGCTTAGCGGGCGGGCGCCTTGAAAAACTGTTTTTT	CASSLAGGRLEKLFF
.	TRBV9	TRBJ1-3	TGTGCCAGCAGCGGGTGGACAGCTGGAAACACCATATATTTT	CASSGWTAGNTIYF
.	TRBV9	TRBJ1-1	TGTGCCAGCAGCGTCGGACAGAAGATCCATTTT	CASSVGQKIHF
TRBD2	TRBV6-5	TRBJ2-7	TGTGCCAGCAGCAGGACTAGATTCGACGAGCAGTACTTC	CASSRTRFDEQYF
.	TRBV9	TRBJ1-1	TGTGCCAGCAGCGTAGATCCCGCAGGGCCCACTGAAGCTTTCTTT	CASSVDPAGPTEAFF
.	TRBV6-1	TRBJ1-2	TGTGCCAGCAGTGAAGGCGGCAGGGGATCCGATGGCTACACCTTC	CASSEGGRGSDGYTF
.	TRBV5-5	TRBJ2-3	TGTGCCAGCAGCTGGGGTTTGGAGGGAGATACGCAGTATTTT	CASSWGLEGDTQYF
TRBD2	TRBV28	TRBJ2-3	TGTGCCAGCAGAGACGGGACTAGGCAAAGAGATACGCAGTATTTT	CASRDGTRQRDTQYF